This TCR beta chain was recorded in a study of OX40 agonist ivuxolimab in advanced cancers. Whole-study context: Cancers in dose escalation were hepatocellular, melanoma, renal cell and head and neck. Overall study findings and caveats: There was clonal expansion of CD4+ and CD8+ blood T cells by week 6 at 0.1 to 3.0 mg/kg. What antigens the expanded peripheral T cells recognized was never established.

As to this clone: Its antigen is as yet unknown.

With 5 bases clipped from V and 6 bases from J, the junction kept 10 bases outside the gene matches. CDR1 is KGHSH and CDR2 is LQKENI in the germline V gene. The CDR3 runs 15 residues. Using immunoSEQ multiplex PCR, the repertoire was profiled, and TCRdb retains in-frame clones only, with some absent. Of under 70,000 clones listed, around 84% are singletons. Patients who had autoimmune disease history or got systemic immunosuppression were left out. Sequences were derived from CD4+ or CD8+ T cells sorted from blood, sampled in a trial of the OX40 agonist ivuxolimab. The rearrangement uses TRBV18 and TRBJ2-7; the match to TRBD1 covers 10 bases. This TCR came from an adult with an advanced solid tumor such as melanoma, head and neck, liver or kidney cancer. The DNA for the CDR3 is TGTGCCAGCTCAGGGGAAGGGACAGGGGTATCCGAGCAGTACTTC. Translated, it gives CASSGEGTGVSEQYF. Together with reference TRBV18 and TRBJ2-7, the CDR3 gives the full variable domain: NAGVMQNPRHLVRRRGQEARLRCSPMKGHSHVYWYRQLPEEGLKFMVYLQKENIIDESGMPKERFSAEFPKEGPSILRIQQVVRGDSAAYFCASSGEGTGVSEQYFGPGTRLTVT.